A selection of T cell receptor beta chains follows, all from one sample in a study of early T cells in non-severe SARS-CoV-2 infection. Using its own MiXCR run on the 5' RACE reads, TCRdb lists one record per CDR3 protein. The sample yields 25,000 to 35,000 distinct CDR3 sequences, 6% to 8.5% seen once. Input material: whole blood. These receptors all come from an adult who was a healthcare worker with PCR-confirmed SARS-CoV-2 infection or an uninfected control (not recorded which). The CDR3 runs from the conserved cysteine through the conserved F or W. D genes are given only for firm matches. Size is stated for part of the rows, as once, few or many counts, or as a class when the clone is expanded.

size,D,V,J,CDR3,DNA
many,TRBD2,TRBV28,TRBJ2-7,CASSLPTGTSGNYEQYF,TGTGCCAGCAGTTTACCTACCGGGACTAGCGGAAACTACGAGCAGTACTTC
many,.,TRBV10-3,TRBJ1-3,CAITPQGGSPGNTIYF,TGTGCCATCACCCCCCAGGGAGGTTCGCCTGGAAACACCATATATTTT
.,TRBD1,TRBV7-9,TRBJ1-6,CASSYGQVDNSPLHF,TGTGCCAGCAGCTACGGACAGGTTGATAATTCACCCCTCCACTTT
.,.,TRBV12-3/TRBV12-4,TRBJ2-3,CASSSRERTDTQYF,TGTGCCAGCAGTTCACGGGAGCGCACAGATACGCAGTATTTT
many,TRBD1,TRBV29-1,TRBJ2-2,CSVAGTANTGELFF,TGCAGCGTAGCCGGGACAGCGAACACCGGGGAGCTGTTTTTT
many,.,TRBV16,TRBJ1-1,CASSQSPSHIDGTEAFF,TGTGCCAGCAGCCAATCACCGTCACATATCGATGGCACTGAAGCTTTCTTT
many,TRBD1,TRBV20-1,TRBJ2-1,CSAHRGNEQFF,TGCAGTGCTCACAGGGGCAATGAGCAGTTCTTC
.,.,TRBV5-1,TRBJ2-7,CASRPGTPVSDEQYF,TGCGCCAGCCGGCCCGGGACCCCGGTTAGCGACGAGCAGTACTTC
few,.,TRBV18,TRBJ1-1,CASSQGRATEAFF,TGTGCCAGCTCACAGGGGAGGGCCACTGAAGCTTTCTTT
many,.,TRBV7-9,TRBJ2-5,CASSLRTEQETQYF,TGTGCCAGCAGCCTACGGACAGAACAAGAGACCCAGTACTTC
many,.,TRBV6-6,TRBJ1-5,CASSGGLGNQPQHF,TGTGCCAGCAGCGGTGGGCTTGGCAATCAGCCCCAGCATTTT
few,.,TRBV5-1,TRBJ2-7,CASSLGTSGGEQYF,TGCGCCAGCAGCTTGGGGACATCCGGGGGCGAGCAGTACTTC
.,.,TRBV6-6,TRBJ2-7,CASSGTGLNEQYF,TGTGCCAGCAGTGGTACCGGGCTTAACGAGCAGTACTTC
many,TRBD1,TRBV12-3/TRBV12-4,TRBJ2-7,CASSSGQYEQYF,TGTGCCAGCAGTTCGGGACAGTACGAGCAGTACTTC
many,.,TRBV18,TRBJ2-7,CASSPTPSSGEQYF,TGTGCCAGCTCACCTACTCCTTCCAGCGGCGAGCAGTACTTC
many,TRBD2,TRBV7-8,TRBJ2-5,CASSPLRLAGETQYF,TGTGCCAGCAGCCCGCTCCGACTAGCGGGAGAGACCCAGTACTTC
.,.,TRBV5-4,TRBJ2-7,CASSLVGDEQYF,TGTGCCAGCAGCTTGGTAGGGGATGAGCAGTACTTC
many,.,TRBV19,TRBJ1-3,CASRDGLDGNTIYF,TGTGCCAGCCGTGACGGGCTTGACGGAAACACCATATATTTT
many,.,TRBV29-1,TRBJ2-7,CSVEDSQGREQYF,TGCAGCGTTGAAGATTCACAGGGTCGCGAGCAGTACTTC
.,TRBD1,TRBV6-5,TRBJ2-1,CASSYSLQGYADNEQFF,TGTGCCAGCAGTTACTCTCTACAGGGGTATGCGGACAATGAGCAGTTCTTC
many,.,TRBV18,TRBJ2-5,CASSPGQPEETQYF,TGTGCCAGCTCACCTGGACAGCCCGAAGAGACCCAGTACTTC
many,.,TRBV27,TRBJ2-7,CASSLQAQYEQYF,TGTGCCAGCAGTTTACAGGCACAGTACGAGCAGTACTTC
many,TRBD1,TRBV12-3/TRBV12-4,TRBJ2-6,CASSLTGDSGANVLTF,TGTGCCAGCAGTTTAACAGGGGACTCTGGGGCCAACGTCCTGACTTTC
few,.,TRBV4-1,TRBJ2-1,CASSQDLPGYNEQFF,TGCGCCAGCAGCCAAGATCTCCCAGGATACAATGAGCAGTTCTTC